These 24 T cell receptor beta chains share one sample of origin, sequenced in a study of control samples from healthy donors and cancer patients. Data came from immunoSEQ multiplex PCR; TCRdb stores just in-frame clones and leaves some out. Among tens of thousands of clones listed, 70% to 90% were seen once. Sequencing used blood. These receptors came from a woman aged 50 to 60 in good health.

On this clone: Its ends do not fully match the called genes, so a read error is possible. The V and J genes are TRBV5-4 and TRBJ1-2, with TRBD1 as a possible D gene (5 bases). This CDR3 spans 15 amino acids. Looked up from germline, CDR1 is SGHNT and CDR2 is YYREEE (reference sequence). CDR3 residues: CASSTGPAETYRYTF. The CDR3 bases are TGTGCCAGCAGCACAGGACCCGCCGAAACCTATCGCTACACCTTC.

V and J are TRBV4-1 and TRBJ1-3; D remains unclear. Germline assignment: CDR1 MGHRA and CDR2 YSYEKL. Trimming cost V 3 bases and J 0 bases, with 12 bases left between them. The CDR3 is 16 residues long. CDR3 sequence (DNA): TGCGCCAGCAGCCATGCCGTGGGGTTCTCTGGAAACACCATATATTTT. It encodes CASSHAVGFSGNTIYF.

CDR3 nucleotide sequence: TGTGCCAGCAGCCTAAGGGTGACTTCCTCCTACGAGCAGTACTTC. It is translated as CASSLRVTSSYEQYF. V is TRBV3-1 (or the pseudogene TRBV3-2) and J is TRBJ2-7; D is undetermined. V dropped 4 bases and J dropped 0 bases, with 13 bases sitting between them. The CDR3 spans 15 residues. Germline assignment: CDR1 LGHDT and CDR2 YNNKEL (reference sequence).

V usage is TRBV3-1 (or the pseudogene TRBV3-2) and J usage is TRBJ2-4, with D perhaps TRBD1 (5 bases). CDR1 is LGHDT and CDR2 is YNNKEL in the germline V gene (reference sequence). This CDR3 has 15 amino acids. V was clipped by 3 bases and J by 0 bases, with 9 bases between them. Written as DNA, the CDR3 is TGTGCCAGCAGCCAGCCAGGGATAGCCAAAAACATTCAGTACTTC. Amino acid sequence: CASSQPGIAKNIQYF.

The CDR3 bases are TGTGCCAGCAGCTTAAAGACAGGGGTAGAGACCCAGTACTTC. This gives the protein CASSLKTGVETQYF. This sequence joins TRBV7-2 and TRBJ2-5; 8 nucleotides agree with TRBD1. After removal of 2 bases from V and 4 bases from J, the junction contained 3 bases not matched to a gene. CDR3 size: 14 residues. Germline CDR1 and CDR2: SGHTA and FQGNSA.

This rearrangement joins TRBV5-5 to TRBJ1-3; no definite D call. The CDR3 totals 14 residues. V was trimmed by 3 bases and J by 4 bases, leaving 11 bases between them. CDR1 SGHKS and CDR2 YYEKEE come from the germline V gene (reference sequence). This CDR3 reads CASSSFQEGNTIYF. Written as DNA, the CDR3 is TGTGCCAGCAGCTCGTTCCAGGAGGGAAACACCATATATTTT.

The chain couples TRBV19 to TRBJ1-3; D ambiguous. Per the germline V gene, CDR1 is LNHDA and CDR2 is SQIVND (reference sequence). The CDR3 consists of 14 residues. V shed 3 bases and J shed 5 bases, with 11 bases lying between them. CDR3 protein: CASSIDTVRNTIYF. CDR3 DNA sequence: TGTGCCAGTAGTATTGACACGGTGCGAAACACCATATATTTT.

V usage is TRBV6-6 and J usage is TRBJ2-3; D gene unclear. The V gene's germline CDR1 is MNHNY and CDR2 SVGAGI (reference sequence). V lost 7 bases and J 3 bases, leaving 14 bases between the germline ends. The CDR3 consists of 14 residues. Written as DNA, the CDR3 is TGTGCCAGCATCAAGGAGTCTGGGACAGATACGCAGTATTTT. Residues: CASIKESGTDTQYF.

This rearrangement joins TRBV6-5 to TRBJ1-2, with D unclear. V lost 10 bases, J lost 4 bases, and 7 bases lay in between. CDR1 MNHEY and CDR2 SVGAGI come from the germline V gene. There are 10 residues in the CDR3. DNA for the CDR3: TGTGCCACCTGGGCCTATGGCTACACCTTC. Protein sequence: CATWAYGYTF.

V and J are TRBV10-3 and TRBJ1-1; a weak D match, TRBD1 (5 bases). This CDR3 has 15 amino acids. The V gene's germline CDR1 is ENHRY and CDR2 SYGVKD. V lost 4 bases and J 3 bases, leaving 15 bases between the germline ends. As DNA, the CDR3 is TGTGCCATCAGTGGGGACGAACTGACGGACACTGAAGCTTTCTTT. Its translation is CAISGDELTDTEAFF.

This chain connects TRBV6-6 to TRBJ1-2; D remains ambiguous. From germline, CDR1 is MNHNY and CDR2 SVGAGI (reference sequence). Trimming shortened V by 2 bases and J by 0 bases, and 7 bases separated the two germline ends. This CDR3 has 14 amino acids. The chain's CDR3 is CASSYTSANYGYTF. CDR3 nucleotide sequence: TGTGCCAGCAGTTACACGTCGGCTAACTATGGCTACACCTTC.

The rearrangement joins TRBV7-9 to TRBJ2-7, with 9 bases fitting TRBD1. Looked up from germline, CDR1 is SEHNR and CDR2 is FQNEAQ (reference sequence). This CDR3 comprises 15 residues. Trimming cost V 5 bases and J 0 bases; bases outside gene matches: 5. The CDR3 sequence is CASSRQGGHSYEQYF. CDR3 DNA: TGTGCCAGCAGCAGACAGGGGGGCCACTCCTACGAGCAGTACTTC.

The gene calls are TRBV19 and TRBJ2-1; 10 bases are a match to TRBD2. Germline V gene lookup returns CDR1 LNHDA and CDR2 SQIVND (reference sequence). This CDR3 is built from 15 residues. With 2 bases clipped from V and 5 bases from J, the junction kept 3 bases outside the gene matches. In nucleotides, the CDR3 is TGTGCCAGTAGTATAACAGCGGGGGGGCACAATGAGCAGTTCTTC. This translates into CASSITAGGHNEQFF.

V and J are TRBV19 and TRBJ1-2; 8 bases line up with TRBD1. Losses at the gene ends were 6 bases for V and 4 bases for J; bases not matched to a gene: 7. CDR1 is LNHDA and CDR2 is SQIVND in the germline V gene (reference sequence). The CDR3 is made up of 14 amino acids. The CDR3 DNA is TGTGCCAGTAGGAAGACAGGGGTTGCCTATGGCTACACCTTC. Its protein product is CASRKTGVAYGYTF.

The genes are TRBV3-1 (or the pseudogene TRBV3-2) and TRBJ2-4; maybe TRBD1 (6 bases). The V and J ends lost 0 bases and 9 bases respectively, with 15 bases between them. This CDR3 spans 15 amino acids. In germline, CDR1 is LGHDT, CDR2 YNNKEL (reference sequence). The CDR3 DNA reads TGTGCCAGCAGCCAAGAGGGGGCTAAGTTAAGCATTCAGTACTTC. Protein sequence: CASSQEGAKLSIQYF.

This clone was recorded once. The chain carries TRBV2 and TRBJ1-1; the D is unclear. V was pared by 10 bases and J by 0 bases, with 12 bases between. The CDR3 is made up of 13 amino acids. Germline CDR1 and CDR2: SNHLY and FYNNEI. The CDR3 sequence: CATWEFMNTEAFF. The CDR3 DNA reads as TGTGCCACCTGGGAGTTCATGAACACTGAAGCTTTCTTT.

The gene calls are TRBV7-9 and TRBJ2-7; a weak D match, TRBD1 (6 bases). The CDR3 totals 13 residues. The germline CDR1 and CDR2 sequences are SEHNR and FQNEAQ (reference sequence). The V end lost 3 bases, the J end lost 5 bases, and 11 bases lay between the germline ends. DNA for the CDR3: TGTGCCAGCAGCTTTGACAGGCGGGACGAGCAGTACTTC. Translating it yields CASSFDRRDEQYF. Full variable domain (remainder filled in from reference TRBV7-9 and TRBJ2-7): DTGVSQNPRHKITKRGQNVTFRCDPISEHNRLYWYRQTLGQGPEFLTYFQNEAQLEKSRLLSDRFSAERPKGSFSTLEIQRTEQGDSAMYLCASSFDRRDEQYFGPGTRLTVT.

V and J are TRBV20-1 and TRBJ1-1; D unclear. The CDR3 extends over 11 amino acids. Germline CDR1 DFQATT, CDR2 SNEGSKA (reference sequence). V lost 5 bases to trimming and J lost 4 bases, with 8 bases between them. The CDR3 bases are TGCAGTGCTCCCTTAGCCACTGAAGCTTTCTTT. Protein sequence: CSAPLATEAFF.

This sequence joins TRBV9 and TRBJ2-2, with TRBD2 identical over 9 bases. The CDR3 spans 17 residues. Germline CDR1 is SGDLS and CDR2 is YYNGEE. The V and J ends lost 2 bases and 4 bases, in that order; junction bases with no gene match: 9. DNA for the CDR3: TGTGCCAGCAGCGTCCATAGCGGGGGATCTCTCACCGGGGAGCTGTTTTTT. Translating it yields CASSVHSGGSLTGELFF.

The chain joins TRBV5-4 to TRBJ2-1, with no clear D. CDR1 and CDR2 (germline): SGHNT, YYREEE (reference sequence). Trimming pared 3 bases from V and 6 bases from J, leaving 10 bases between. CDR3 size: 13 residues. The DNA for the CDR3 is TGTGCCAGCAGCTCGTCGGTCAGCAATGAGCAGTTCTTC. Protein: CASSSSVSNEQFF.

The V call is TRBV5-6, the J call TRBJ2-3; 7 nucleotides align to TRBD1. Germline V gives CDR1 SGHDT, CDR2 YYEEEE. With V trimmed by 4 bases and J by 5 bases, 7 bases remained unmatched. The CDR3 length is 14 residues. The DNA for the CDR3 is TGTGCCAGCAGCCAAGGGGGCGCGGGAGATACGCAGTATTTT. This encodes CASSQGGAGDTQYF.

V usage is TRBV6-5 and J usage is TRBJ2-7, with 8 bases identical to TRBD1. Losses at the gene ends were 7 bases for V and 0 bases for J; bases not matched to a gene: 2. The CDR3 is 13 residues long. CDR1 is MNHEY and CDR2 is SVGAGI in the germline V gene. This CDR3 is CASNTGGSYEQYF. CDR3 DNA sequence: TGTGCCAGCAATACAGGGGGCTCCTACGAGCAGTACTTC.

A word on this clone: In the same sample, other DNA sequences code for this CDR3. As DNA, the CDR3 is TGTGCCAGCAGCTTGGGAGGTTACGAGCAGTACTTC. It encodes CASSLGGYEQYF. V and J are TRBV5-6 and TRBJ2-7; D is unresolved. The germline V and J ends were trimmed by 0 bases and 4 bases, with 5 bases remaining between them. CDR1 and CDR2 from the germline V gene are SGHDT and YYEEEE. CDR3 size: 12 residues.

The V and J genes are TRBV7-6 and TRBJ2-4; TRBD1 or TRBD2 may be the D gene (5 bases each). Germline-derived CDR1 and CDR2 are SGHVS and FNYEAQ. The CDR3 runs 17 residues. V was cut by 5 bases and J by 0 bases, with 17 bases left in between. CDR3 protein: CASSPGTGSLAKNIQYF. For the CDR3, the DNA is TGTGCCAGCAGCCCGGGGACGGGGAGCCTAGCCAAAAACATTCAGTACTTC.